A single sample is the source of the 30 T cell receptor beta chains below, sequenced in a study of cytomegalovirus exposure and HLA in healthy donors (dated by TCRdb to the late 2010s). The library came from the immunoSEQ multiplex PCR assay. For the multiplex PCR, a mixture combining 60 forward primers for TCR Vbeta segments and 13 reverse primers for TCR Jbeta segments was used. TCRdb obtained this table from immuneACCESS and retained in-frame rearrangements with V and J assigned. These tables miss some clones; where compared with another copy, unresolved V genes account for less than half of the shortfall, and the remainder is unexplained. This sample is represented by 65,000 to 80,000 clones; less than 80% of them were singletons. Of the sample, over 7.5% is held by the ten largest clones. The specimen was PBMCs. The receptors stem from a man in his forties in good health and CMV-seropositive.

The chain employs TRBV6-5 and TRBJ1-3; D is uncertain. V was cut by 6 bases and J by 0 bases, with 12 bases left in between. Germline V CDR1 and CDR2: MNHEY, SVGAGI. This CDR3 contains 15 residues. CDR3 coding DNA: TGTGCCAGCAGCTTCTCTCTCAGCTCTGGAAACACCATATATTTT. As protein: CASSFSLSSGNTIYF.

CDR3 nucleotide sequence: TGTGCCAGCAGTCCAAACTACAATGAGCAGTTCTTC. This sequence encodes CASSPNYNEQFF. This chain joins TRBV27 and TRBJ2-1; D remains ambiguous. Germline V gene sequence: CDR1 MNHEY, CDR2 SMNVEV (reference sequence). V gave up 5 bases and J gave up 3 bases, with 5 bases separating them. This CDR3 region has 12 residues.

On this clone: At one end the junction does not follow the germline gene, possibly because of a read error. The chain joins TRBV5-4 to TRBJ1-3; 7 bases line up with TRBD1. This CDR3 spans 14 amino acids. Germline V gives CDR1 SGHNT, CDR2 YYREEE (reference sequence). DNA for the CDR3: TGTGCCAGCAGCTTCAGGGGGGACGGAAACACCATACATTTT. Protein: CASSFRGDGNTIHF.

This chain connects TRBV6-5 to TRBJ2-1, with D perhaps matching TRBD2 (6 bases). Germline V gene sequence: CDR1 MNHEY, CDR2 SVGAGI. V shed 2 bases and J shed 7 bases, with 18 bases lying between them. This CDR3 spans 16 amino acids. The CDR3 nucleotides read TGTGCCAGCAGTTACCAACTAGCTCCGATTAGAAATGAGCAGTTCTTC. It translates to CASSYQLAPIRNEQFF.

The CDR3 loop reads CASTWGGWGDNSPLHF. In DNA, the CDR3 is TGTGCCTCGACCTGGGGCGGGTGGGGGGATAATTCACCCCTCCACTTT. V gene TRBV30 combines with J gene TRBJ1-6, with D maybe TRBD1 (5 bases). With 7 bases removed from V and 5 bases from J, the gap between germline ends came to 21 bases. The CDR3 is made up of 16 amino acids. The germline V gene has CDR1 GTSNPN and CDR2 SVGIG (reference sequence). The full variable domain, rest sourced from reference TRBV30 and TRBJ1-6, is SQTIHQWPATLVQPVGSPLSLECTVEGTSNPNLYWYRQAAGRGLQLLFYSVGIGQISSEVPQNLSASRPQDRQFILSSKKLLLSDSGFYLCASTWGGWGDNSPLHFGNGTRLTVT.

V usage is TRBV29-1 and J usage is TRBJ1-2; TRBD1 agrees at 9 bases. Germline CDR1 is SQVTM and CDR2 is ANQGSEA. Germline trimming cut 7 bases from V and 8 bases from J; bases unmatched to any gene: 8. The CDR3 length is 12 residues. The CDR3 DNA is TGCAGCGGAGGGAGGGACAGGGAGGGCTACACCTTC. Its protein product is CSGGRDREGYTF.

The chain couples TRBV7-8 to TRBJ2-1; D unresolved. The V gene lost 3 bases and the J gene lost 0 bases, with 12 bases spanning the gap. The CDR3 is 16 residues long. Per germline, CDR1 SGHVS and CDR2 FQNEAQ. CDR3 in DNA: TGTGCCAGCAGCTTGGGCGCCTCCTACTCCTACAATGAGCAGTTCTTC. This encodes CASSLGASYSYNEQFF. The variable domain in full, completed from reference TRBV7-8 and TRBJ2-1, reads GAGVSQSPRYKVAKRGQDVALRCDPISGHVSLFWYQQALGQGPEFLTYFQNEAQLDKSGLPSDRFFAERPEGSVSTLKIQRTQQEDSAVYLCASSLGASYSYNEQFFGPGTRLTVL.

This chain uses TRBV7-6 with TRBJ2-7; tentative D call: TRBD1 (6 bases). Trimming removed 4 bases at V and 4 bases at J, with 14 bases between. Germline V gives CDR1 SGHVS, CDR2 FNYEAQ. This CDR3 has 14 residues. The CDR3 sequence: CASSYRALGYEQYF. The CDR3 DNA follows: TGTGCCAGCAGCTACAGGGCTTTAGGGTACGAGCAGTACTTC. The variable domain in full, completed from reference TRBV7-6 and TRBJ2-7, reads GAGVSQSPRYKVTKRGQDVALRCDPISGHVSLYWYRQALGQGPEFLTYFNYEAQQDKSGLPNDRFSAERPEGSISTLTIQRTEQRDSAMYRCASSYRALGYEQYFGPGTRLTVT.

This clone was detected once. The chain has TRBV28 and TRBJ2-7; TRBD2 matches at 9 bases. V gave up 5 bases and J gave up 6 bases; unmatched junction bases: 14. The V gene's germline CDR1 is MDHEN and CDR2 SYDVKM. The CDR3 extends over 16 amino acids. The CDR3 reads CASSTLWSGRTAEQYF. In DNA, the CDR3 is TGTGCCAGCAGTACACTCTGGAGCGGGAGGACAGCCGAGCAGTACTTC.

Only a few counts were recorded for this clone. CDR3 amino acids: CASSPRLIASTDTQYF. Here the CDR3 DNA reads TGTGCCAGCAGTCCCCGACTGATTGCTAGCACAGATACGCAGTATTTT. V gene TRBV27 combines with J gene TRBJ2-3; D not certain. The CDR3 sequence is 16 residues long. The V gene lost 5 bases and the J gene lost 0 bases, with 15 bases spanning the gap. The germline V gene has CDR1 MNHEY and CDR2 SMNVEV (reference sequence).

The chain uses TRBV2 and TRBJ2-7; 7 nucleotides line up with TRBD2. Germline V gene sequence: CDR1 SNHLY, CDR2 FYNNEI. With V trimmed by 7 bases and J by 1 base, 7 bases remained unmatched. The CDR3 contains 14 residues. CDR3 nucleotides: TGTGCCAGCATCACGGGAGGTGGATCCTACGAGCAGTACTTC. Translating it yields CASITGGGSYEQYF. The variable domain in full, with the rest retrieved from reference TRBV2 and TRBJ2-7, is EPEVTQTPSHQVTQMGQEVILRCVPISNHLYFYWYRQILGQKVEFLVSFYNNEISEKSEIFDDQFSVERPDGSNFTLKIRSTKLEDSAMYFCASITGGGSYEQYFGPGTRLTVT.

This clone turned up a few times. The chain has TRBV14 and TRBJ2-3, with 7 bases fitting TRBD1. CDR3 length equals 15 residues. V lost 4 bases to trimming and J lost 2 bases; unmatched junction nucleotides: 6. CDR1 is SGHDN, CDR2 FVKESK, per germline. CDR3 DNA: TGTGCCAGCAGCCCGGGACAGCCTCACACAGATACGCAGTATTTT. It yields the protein CASSPGQPHTDTQYF.

The chain carries TRBV5-6 and TRBJ1-1, with D possibly being TRBD1 (5 bases). Germline CDR1 SGHDT, CDR2 YYEEEE. The CDR3 is 12 residues long. Trimming removed 5 bases from V and 10 bases from J, with 15 bases in between. This chain's CDR3 is CASRLGHTPAFF. The CDR3 DNA follows: TGTGCCAGCAGGCTTGGACACACCCCAGCTTTCTTT.

The rearrangement uses TRBV5-1 and TRBJ1-4; 7 bases map to TRBD1. The CDR3 spans 15 residues. CDR1 is SGHRS, CDR2 YFSETQ, per germline. V shed 4 bases, J shed 0 bases, and the junction held 3 bases outside the gene matches. CDR3: CASSAGTATNEKLFF. In DNA, the CDR3 is TGCGCCAGCAGCGCCGGGACAGCAACTAATGAAAAACTGTTTTTT.

This chain connects TRBV30 to TRBJ2-7, with 13 bases fitting TRBD2. This CDR3 contains 15 residues. The germline gives CDR1 GTSNPN, CDR2 SVGIG (reference sequence). V trimming: 4 bases; J trimming: 6 bases; junction bases outside the gene matches: 9. CDR3 DNA sequence: TGTGCCTGGACCCCCCTCACTAGCGGGAGGGCCGAGCAGTACTTC. Translation gives CAWTPLTSGRAEQYF.

This clone was found a few times. An end of the junction does not agree with germline; a read error may underlie this. The chain carries TRBV7-2 and TRBJ1-4; 7 bases agree with TRBD1. Germline CDR1 and CDR2: SGHTA and FQGNSA. The CDR3 is 16 residues long. CDR3 protein: CASSVAGRGNSEKLFF. The DNA of the CDR3 is TGTGCCAGCAGCGTAGCCGGCAGGGGGAACTCTGAAAAACTGTTTTTT.

J is TRBJ2-2 and V is TRBV7-6; TRBD2 matches 7 bases. This CDR3 region has 16 residues. After removal of 2 bases from V and 7 bases from J, the junction contained 10 bases not matched to a gene. CDR1 SGHVS and CDR2 FNYEAQ come from the germline V gene. Here the CDR3 reads CASSLTAGTNGGELFF. For the CDR3, the DNA is TGTGCCAGCAGCTTAACGGCAGGGACTAATGGCGGGGAGCTGTTTTTT.

The rearrangement links TRBV7-2 to TRBJ2-5; D is possibly TRBD2 (7 bases). Germline assignment: CDR1 SGHTA and CDR2 FQGNSA. CDR3 length: 15 amino acids. Trimming took 0 bases from V and 4 from J, leaving 12 bases between them. CDR3 sequence reads: CASSLAGGPGETQYF. CDR3 DNA: TGTGCCAGCAGCTTAGCGGGGGGGCCTGGAGAGACCCAGTACTTC.

This rearrangement joins TRBV7-2 to TRBJ2-3; 8 bases match TRBD2. The CDR3 runs to 14 residues. Germline CDR1 is SGHTA and CDR2 is FQGNSA. Losses at the gene ends were 7 bases for V and 5 bases for J; bases not matched to a gene: 8. The CDR3 is CASKPGGAGDTQYF. In DNA form, the CDR3 reads TGTGCCAGCAAACCGGGGGGGGCAGGAGATACGCAGTATTTT.

V and J are TRBV2 and TRBJ1-2; 9 positions agree with TRBD1. This CDR3 spans 14 amino acids. Germline trimming cut 5 bases from V and 8 bases from J; bases unmatched to any gene: 9. In germline, CDR1 is SNHLY, CDR2 FYNNEI. The CDR3 DNA is TGTGCCAGCAGTCTAATACAGGGGGCGGGAGGCTACACCTTC. Its translation: CASSLIQGAGGYTF.

The rearrangement joins TRBV15 to TRBJ2-7; TRBD1 agrees at 10 bases. V shed 2 bases and J 4 bases; nucleotides not matched to a gene: 8. CDR3 length equals 16 residues. Germline CDR1 is LNHNV and CDR2 is YYDKDF (reference sequence). Here the CDR3 DNA reads TGTGCCACCAGCAGACCCTCCGGGACAGGGGAATACGAGCAGTACTTC. This encodes CATSRPSGTGEYEQYF.

Concerning this clone itself: Relative to the germline gene, one junction end is altered; a read error may explain this. The V gene is TRBV4-1, the J gene TRBJ2-7, with TRBD1 matching over 11 bases. CDR3 length: 16 residues. Germline CDR1 and CDR2: MGHRA and YSYEKL. This chain's CDR3 is CASSQDRTGGSGEQHF. CDR3 coding DNA: TGCGCCAGCAGCCAAGATAGGACAGGGGGCTCGGGGGAGCAGCACTTC.

This clone came up a few times. The V gene is TRBV23-1, the J gene TRBJ1-5; 8 positions agree with TRBD1. TRBV23-1 is reported as an ORF; its role is uncertain. Trimming cost V 4 bases and J 7 bases; bases outside gene matches: 24. The CDR3 covers 20 residues. CDR3 residues: CASSRTQSRTGTVCIQPQHF. CDR3 bases: TGCGCCAGCAGTCGTACCCAATCGCGGACAGGGACGGTTTGTATCCAGCCCCAGCATTTT.

Comment on this clone: Other DNA sequences in the sample encode the same CDR3. The genes are TRBV28 and TRBJ2-5; D is ambiguous. CDR3 size: 11 residues. V dropped 3 bases and J dropped 4 bases, with 3 bases sitting between them. Germline V gene data show CDR1 as MDHEN and CDR2 as SYDVKM. CDR3 residues: CASSLRETQYF. The CDR3 DNA follows: TGTGCCAGCAGTTTGCGAGAGACCCAGTACTTC.

The chain joins TRBV28 to TRBJ1-5, with D possibly TRBD1 on 6 matching bases. The CDR3 loop spans 13 amino acids. V was pared by 5 bases and J by 8 bases, with 13 bases between. CDR1 MDHEN and CDR2 SYDVKM come from the germline V gene. The DNA of the CDR3 is TGTGCCAGCAGTCGACGGGGGGGCGAGCCCCAGCATTTT. It codes for CASSRRGGEPQHF.

V usage is TRBV7-2 and J usage is TRBJ2-7; D remains unclear. This CDR3 has 15 amino acids. Germline V lookup: CDR1 SGHTA, CDR2 FQGNSA. Trimming left V 0 bases short and J 5 bases short, with 14 bases between. The CDR3 region is CASSLAAVRRDEQYF. CDR3 bases: TGTGCCAGCAGCTTAGCAGCCGTGAGGCGCGACGAGCAGTACTTC.

The chain combines TRBV11-2 with TRBJ2-1; D remains unclear. Germline assignment: CDR1 SGHAT and CDR2 FQNNGV. V was pared by 3 bases and J by 8 bases, with 5 bases between. The CDR3 runs 11 residues. The CDR3, as DNA: TGTGCCAGCAGCTTTCGGGATGAGCAGTTCTTC. It is translated as CASSFRDEQFF.

The chain recombines TRBV10-3 with TRBJ1-6; D is unresolved. In germline, CDR1 is ENHRY, CDR2 SYGVKD. Trimming stripped 6 bases from V and 4 bases from J, with 4 bases between. The CDR3 runs to 12 residues. CDR3 region: CAIRQYNSPLHF. CDR3 in DNA: TGTGCCATCAGACAGTATAATTCACCCCTCCACTTT.

This clone was counted between two and nine times. The chain employs TRBV30 and TRBJ2-7; D is perhaps TRBD2 (5 bases). CDR1 is GTSNPN and CDR2 is SVGIG in the germline V gene (reference sequence). The V and J ends lost 4 bases and 5 bases respectively, with 9 bases between them. The CDR3 consists of 11 residues. The DNA of the CDR3 is TGTGCCTGGACCATCGGGGACGAGCAGTACTTC. This gives the protein CAWTIGDEQYF.

The chain carries TRBV10-3 and TRBJ2-2; D unresolved. The ends were cut back, 3 bases at V and 3 bases at J, with 8 bases in the middle. CDR3 length equals 14 residues. The germline CDR1 and CDR2 sequences are ENHRY and SYGVKD. CDR3 loop: CAISDNSYTGELFF. Written as DNA, the CDR3 is TGTGCCATCAGTGATAACAGTTACACCGGGGAGCTGTTTTTT.